This is a list of T cell receptor beta chains from one sample in a study of blood T cell repertoires in COVID-19. Sequenced by immunoSEQ multiplex PCR; TCRdb stores in-frame clones only, minus some. The data show about 300,000 clones, around 84% seen once. Specimen: PBMCs or T cells enriched from blood (not recorded which). Every receptor here comes from a man aged 25 to 40 who had recovered from COVID-19. Each CDR3 is given with its conserved first and last residue.

V	J	CDR3
TRBV5-6	TRBJ2-2	CASSFASGRMIGELFF
TRBV19	TRBJ1-1	CASSIQGVNTEAFF
TRBV6-5	TRBJ1-4	CASSYSGDRKLFF
TRBV5-1	TRBJ2-7	CASSLSTDYEQYF
TRBV5-6	TRBJ2-7	CASSFGQGVYEQYF
TRBV28	TRBJ2-7	CASSLGPAGMVYEQYF
TRBV30	TRBJ2-5	CAWGKETQYF
TRBV25-1	TRBJ1-1	CASSGGGVTEAFF
TRBV6-6	TRBJ2-5	CASTSTRDRKQTQYF
TRBV10-3	TRBJ1-1	CAISDPGQGALMNTEAFF
TRBV29-1	TRBJ2-3	CSVGGNRADTQYF
TRBV10-1	TRBJ2-7	CASSPSPGEQYF
TRBV7-9	TRBJ2-2	CASRPRQGRSTGELFF
TRBV7-9	TRBJ2-7	CASSQSSGILGYEQYF
TRBV28	TRBJ2-1	CASRTGDTSYNEQFF
TRBV9	TRBJ2-7	CASSVADLGTSRNAYEQYF
TRBV4-1	TRBJ2-7	CASSQAPGFTPGEQYF
TRBV18	TRBJ1-5	CASSPTSLGVDQPQHF
TRBV24-1	TRBJ2-1	CATSDLRGGAYNEQFF
TRBV10-2	TRBJ2-7	CASSGIAGYEQYF